These 30 T cell receptor beta chains were sequenced from one sample in a study of T cell changes during pregnancy in multiple sclerosis. The data were produced by immunoSEQ multiplex PCR, yet TCRdb's version contains in-frame clones alone and is incomplete. The table lists around 110,000 clones, more than 85% of them singletons. The input for sequencing was peripheral blood, taken in the third trimester of pregnancy. All receptors derive from a female donor with multiple sclerosis, enrolled in a pregnancy study.

The V call is TRBV4-2, the J call TRBJ1-1, with D tentatively TRBD1 (5 bases). This CDR3 is 16 amino acids long. V lost 0 bases and J 4 bases, leaving 15 bases between the germline ends. Germline loops: CDR1 LGHNA, CDR2 YNFKEQ. CDR3 nucleotides: TGTGCCAGCAGCCAAGAAGGTAGGGTGGGGGGCACTGAAGCTTTCTTT. Its protein product is CASSQEGRVGGTEAFF.

This chain joins TRBV7-9 and TRBJ2-5; D is perhaps TRBD1 (6 bases). Germline CDR1 reads SEHNR; CDR2 reads FQNEAQ (reference sequence). V dropped 5 bases and J dropped 1 base, with 11 bases sitting between them. The length of the CDR3 is 14 residues. The CDR3 bases are TGTGCCAGCAGCACTCACAGGGCCCAAGAGACCCAGTACTTC. Translated: CASSTHRAQETQYF.

Comment on this clone: The sample contains more than one DNA sequence encoding this CDR3. The V and J genes are TRBV11-2 and TRBJ1-4; D call uncertain. Trimming pared 3 bases from V and 8 bases from J, leaving 7 bases between. Germline V CDR1 and CDR2: SGHAT, FQNNGV. The CDR3 consists of 12 residues. The CDR3 sequence is CASSFGGEKLFF. The DNA for the CDR3 is TGTGCCAGCAGCTTCGGAGGCGAAAAACTGTTTTTT.

In this sample, this clone turned up a few times. This chain joins TRBV7-6 and TRBJ1-6, with TRBD1 identical over 7 bases. With V trimmed by 4 bases and J by 8 bases, 5 bases remained unmatched. The germline V gene encodes CDR1 SGHVS and CDR2 FNYEAQ. The CDR3 contains 14 residues. The CDR3 bases are TGTGCCAGCAGCTCCGGGACAGATCATTCACCCCTCCACTTT. Encoded protein: CASSSGTDHSPLHF.

The chain is built from TRBV2 and TRBJ2-7, with 8 positions matching TRBD2. CDR3 length: 13 amino acids. Germline values: CDR1 SNHLY, CDR2 FYNNEI. V lost 7 bases, J lost 6 bases, and 8 bases stayed unmatched. CDR3 in DNA: TGTGCCAGCAACGCGGGGGGCACCCTCGAGCAGTACTTC. Protein product: CASNAGGTLEQYF.

V is TRBV5-4 and J is TRBJ1-1, with TRBD1 matching over 11 bases. The V and J ends lost 5 bases and 0 bases, in that order; junction bases with no gene match: 3. The CDR3 consists of 15 residues. In germline, CDR1 is SGHNT, CDR2 YYREEE (reference sequence). The CDR3 region is CASREGQGVNTEAFF. The DNA of the CDR3 is TGTGCCAGCAGGGAGGGACAGGGGGTGAACACTGAAGCTTTCTTT.

The chain carries TRBV5-1 and TRBJ2-6; D gene ambiguous. The CDR3 has 14 residues. V gave up 4 bases and J gave up 4 bases, with 9 bases separating them. In germline, CDR1 is SGHRS, CDR2 YFSETQ. The CDR3 region is CASSQVLGANVLTF. CDR3 in DNA: TGCGCCAGCAGCCAGGTTCTGGGGGCCAACGTCCTGACTTTC.

This rearrangement joins TRBV19 to TRBJ2-2; no reliable D call. The CDR3 loop spans 14 amino acids. Germline CDR1 is LNHDA and CDR2 is SQIVND (reference sequence). The germline V and J ends were trimmed by 9 bases and 0 bases, with 11 bases remaining between them. This CDR3 reads CASQTEANTGELFF. CDR3 nucleotides: TGTGCCAGCCAGACTGAAGCGAACACCGGGGAGCTGTTTTTT. The whole variable domain, filled in from reference TRBV19 and TRBJ2-2, reads DGGITQSPKYLFRKEGQNVTLSCEQNLNHDAMYWYRQDPGQGLRLIYYSQIVNDFQKGDIAEGYSVSREKKESFPLTVTSAQKNPTAFYLCASQTEANTGELFFGEGSRLTVL.

V is TRBV7-8 and J is TRBJ2-7, with D unclear. V gave up 2 bases and J gave up 5 bases, with 7 bases separating them. Germline V gives CDR1 SGHVS, CDR2 FQNEAQ. The CDR3 totals 12 residues. In DNA form, the CDR3 reads TGTGCCAGCAGCTTACAGGATCACGAGCAGTACTTC. Protein: CASSLQDHEQYF.

V usage is TRBV6-6 and J usage is TRBJ2-1, with TRBD2 matching 7 bases. Germline assignment: CDR1 MNHNY and CDR2 SVGAGI (reference sequence). V lost 0 bases and J lost 7; bases outside the gene matches: 6. There are 15 residues in the CDR3. CDR3 in DNA: TGTGCCAGCAGTTACTCAGGCGGGAGCTCGAATGAGCAGTTCTTC. Its translation: CASSYSGGSSNEQFF.

This chain uses TRBV7-9 with TRBJ2-7; TRBD1 matches 7 bases. The germline V gene encodes CDR1 SEHNR and CDR2 FQNEAQ (reference sequence). The length of the CDR3 is 16 residues. The V segment lost 0 bases and the J segment 3 bases; nucleotides outside the gene matches: 8. The CDR3, as DNA: TGTGCCAGCAGCTTAGCGATTGGGACAGCGCACTACGAGCAGTACTTC. Translating gives CASSLAIGTAHYEQYF. Complete variable domain (other parts from reference TRBV7-9 and TRBJ2-7): DTGVSQNPRHKITKRGQNVTFRCDPISEHNRLYWYRQTLGQGPEFLTYFQNEAQLEKSRLLSDRFSAERPKGSFSTLEIQRTEQGDSAMYLCASSLAIGTAHYEQYFGPGTRLTVT.

This clone was detected only a few times. The J gene is TRBJ1-1, the V gene TRBV30; no firm D call. Germline V CDR1 and CDR2: GTSNPN, SVGIG (reference sequence). Trimming removed 0 bases at V and 0 bases at J, with 5 bases between. There are 13 residues in the CDR3. CDR3 nucleotide sequence: TGTGCCTGGAGTGTATCTGTGAACACTGAAGCTTTCTTT. It encodes CAWSVSVNTEAFF.

The V and J genes are TRBV29-1 and TRBJ2-1; 8 nucleotides match TRBD2. Germline trimming cut 4 bases from V and 10 bases from J; bases unmatched to any gene: 0. The CDR3 is 10 amino acids. Germline CDR1 reads SQVTM; CDR2 reads ANQGSEA. The CDR3 loop is CSVGLAEQFF. The CDR3 DNA reads TGCAGCGTTGGACTAGCGGAGCAGTTCTTC.

This chain uses TRBV27 with TRBJ2-7, with no clear D. Germline V gives CDR1 MNHEY, CDR2 SMNVEV (reference sequence). CDR3 length: 19 residues. V was clipped by 3 bases and J by 2 bases, with 26 bases between them. Here the CDR3 DNA reads TGTGCCAGCAGTTTGAGTAATGGAATCCAGGTTCCAGGCACCTACGAGCAGTACTTC. Encoded protein: CASSLSNGIQVPGTYEQYF.

The rearrangement links TRBV6-6 to TRBJ2-7; D is unclear. V dropped 4 bases and J dropped 1 base, with 5 bases sitting between them. This CDR3 is built from 12 residues. Germline V gives CDR1 MNHNY, CDR2 SVGAGI (reference sequence). As DNA, the CDR3 is TGTGCCAGCAGTTTCAGTTCCTACGAGCAGTACTTC. Translation gives CASSFSSYEQYF.

The chain recombines TRBV2 with TRBJ2-1; D unclear. Germline loops: CDR1 SNHLY, CDR2 FYNNEI. V lost 2 bases and J lost 2, with 13 bases in between. The CDR3 spans 16 residues. The CDR3 reads CASSEHALIAYNEQFF. The CDR3 DNA is TGTGCCAGCAGTGAACATGCGCTGATTGCCTACAATGAGCAGTTCTTC.

The chain carries TRBV7-6 and TRBJ2-1; TRBD1 agrees at 7 bases. CDR1 is SGHVS and CDR2 is FNYEAQ in the germline V gene. V dropped 1 base and J dropped 2; count of bases not matched to a gene: 5. This CDR3 has 16 amino acids. The CDR3: CASSLEGQRPYNEQFF. The CDR3 DNA reads TGTGCCAGCAGCTTAGAGGGACAGCGCCCCTACAATGAGCAGTTCTTC.

The CDR3 is CASSPPLVGPKAFF. CDR3 sequence (DNA): TGTGCCAGCAGCCCACCTCTTGTGGGGCCTAAAGCTTTCTTT. J is TRBJ1-1 and V is TRBV11-2; tentatively, D is TRBD1 (5 bases). CDR1 is SGHAT and CDR2 is FQNNGV in the germline V gene. Trimming removed 5 bases at V and 9 bases at J, with 19 bases between. The CDR3 consists of 14 residues.

The J gene is TRBJ2-3, the V gene TRBV5-4; TRBD2 agrees at 8 bases. CDR3 length: 18 amino acids. V shed 0 bases and J 0 bases; nucleotides not matched to a gene: 9. Germline V lookup: CDR1 SGHNT, CDR2 YYREEE (reference sequence). The CDR3 nucleotides are TGTGCCAGCAGCTTGGCCCCGAGCGGGGGCCTTAGCACAGATACGCAGTATTTT. Translating it yields CASSLAPSGGLSTDTQYF. Filled out from reference TRBV5-4 and TRBJ2-3, the complete variable domain reads ETGVTQSPTHLIKTRGQQVTLRCSSQSGHNTVSWYQQALGQGPQFIFQYYREEENGRGNFPPRFSGLQFPNYSSELNVNALELDDSALYLCASSLAPSGGLSTDTQYFGPGTRLTVL.

The gene calls are TRBV5-6 and TRBJ2-3; D gene ambiguous. This CDR3 has 15 amino acids. Germline V lookup: CDR1 SGHDT, CDR2 YYEEEE. The V end was cut by 4 bases, the J end by 4 bases, with 16 bases between. The CDR3 sequence: CASSPRFGMPDTQYF. The CDR3 coding sequence is TGTGCCAGCAGCCCCCGGTTCGGTATGCCAGATACGCAGTATTTT.

The CDR3 DNA is TGTGCCAGCACTCCGTCCACTGCGGGAACAGATACGCAGTATTTT. This encodes CASTPSTAGTDTQYF. The rearrangement links TRBV28 to TRBJ2-3; D might be TRBD2 (6 bases). Germline lookup yields CDR1 MDHEN and CDR2 SYDVKM. The V end lost 7 bases, the J end lost 3 bases, and 17 bases lay between the germline ends. This CDR3 has 15 amino acids. Together with reference TRBV28 and TRBJ2-3, the CDR3 gives the full variable domain: DVKVTQSSRYLVKRTGEKVFLECVQDMDHENMFWYRQDPGLGLRLIYFSYDVKMKEKGDIPEGYSVSREKKERFSLILESASTNQTSMYLCASTPSTAGTDTQYFGPGTRLTVL.

In this sample, this clone turned up once. The rearrangement links TRBV5-4 to TRBJ2-2; D unclear. This CDR3 spans 15 amino acids. The germline V and J ends were trimmed by 4 bases and 4 bases, with 14 bases remaining between them. Germline lookup yields CDR1 SGHNT and CDR2 YYREEE (reference sequence). CDR3 residues: CASSLVGVFTGELFF. CDR3 nucleotide sequence: TGTGCCAGCAGCCTCGTTGGAGTGTTCACCGGGGAGCTGTTTTTT.

The rearrangement links TRBV2 to TRBJ2-6; 12 positions match TRBD2. V lost 7 bases, J lost 3 bases, and 19 bases stayed unmatched. The germline gives CDR1 SNHLY, CDR2 FYNNEI. The CDR3 runs to 21 residues. The CDR3 DNA reads TGTGCCAGCAAGGTCGGCCCGGGACTAGCGGGCTCACGAGGTGGGGCCAACGTCCTGACTTTC. This sequence encodes CASKVGPGLAGSRGGANVLTF.

This rearrangement joins TRBV7-2 to TRBJ1-4; TRBD1 agrees at 7 bases. The CDR3 is 16 amino acids. V was clipped by 1 base and J by 5 bases; unmatched bases: 7. Germline-derived CDR1 and CDR2 are SGHTA and FQGNSA. The CDR3 DNA sequence: TGTGCCAGCAGCTTAGGCTGGGGACAGCCAAATGAAAAACTGTTTTTT. It is translated as CASSLGWGQPNEKLFF.

CDR3 DNA: TGTGCCAGCAGCGTAGCTGGGAGATCCTACGAGCAGTACTTC. This translates into CASSVAGRSYEQYF. The V and J genes are TRBV9 and TRBJ2-7, with D perhaps TRBD2 (5 bases). With 0 bases removed from V and 1 base from J, the gap between germline ends came to 8 bases. CDR1 is SGDLS and CDR2 is YYNGEE in the germline V gene. The CDR3 has 14 amino acids.

This sequence joins TRBV30 and TRBJ2-1, with 11 bases fitting TRBD2. J gave up 4 bases and V 0 bases, and 2 bases lay outside the gene matches. CDR1 is GTSNPN and CDR2 is SVGIG in the germline V gene (reference sequence). This CDR3 contains 15 residues. In nucleotides, the CDR3 is TGTGCCTGGAGTGTACTAGCGGGAGTGTACAATGAGCAGTTCTTC. Its protein is CAWSVLAGVYNEQFF.

The chain employs TRBV27 and TRBJ2-5, with D perhaps TRBD2 (6 bases). The CDR3 extends over 13 amino acids. Germline lookup yields CDR1 MNHEY and CDR2 SMNVEV (reference sequence). The V gene lost 5 bases and the J gene lost 5 bases, with 12 bases spanning the gap. The CDR3: CASSPNRGETQYF. In DNA, the CDR3 is TGTGCCAGCAGTCCCAACCGGGGGGAGACCCAGTACTTC.

V gene TRBV6-1 combines with J gene TRBJ2-3, with TRBD2 identical over 11 bases. CDR1 and CDR2 (germline): MNHNS, SASEGT. V shed 2 bases and J 1 base; nucleotides not matched to a gene: 8. This CDR3 comprises 18 residues. The CDR3 spells CASSELAPLAGGTDTQYF. CDR3 coding DNA: TGTGCCAGCAGTGAATTAGCCCCACTAGCGGGGGGCACAGATACGCAGTATTTT.

The chain joins TRBV18 to TRBJ2-2; TRBD2 is a possible D gene (5 bases). Deletions cut 3 bases from V and 1 base from J, with 12 bases between. The CDR3 loop spans 16 amino acids. From germline, CDR1 is KGHSH and CDR2 LQKENI. The CDR3 sequence is CASSPWGAENTGELFF. The CDR3 DNA is TGTGCCAGCTCACCTTGGGGAGCAGAGAACACCGGGGAGCTGTTTTTT.

This chain links TRBV30 with TRBJ1-1, with 9 nucleotides matching TRBD1. CDR1 and CDR2 (germline): GTSNPN, SVGIG (reference sequence). V lost 0 bases to trimming and J lost 4 bases; unmatched junction nucleotides: 6. The CDR3 loop spans 15 amino acids. This CDR3 reads CAWSVKQGAFTEAFF. The CDR3 bases are TGTGCCTGGAGTGTTAAACAGGGGGCTTTCACTGAAGCTTTCTTT.